These 15 T cell receptor beta chains came from one sample sequenced in a study of identical twins. MiXCR, run by TCRdb on the 5' RACE reads, gives a single entry per CDR3 protein. The repertoire holds 1.5 million to 2 million distinct CDR3 sequences, with 32% as singletons. The sample comprised cord blood. The receptors were sampled from a newborn girl in good health.

This clonotype was seen a few times. The V call is TRBV20-1, the J call TRBJ1-2; D is perhaps TRBD1 (6 bases). The V end lost 2 bases, the J end lost 1 base, and 11 bases lay between the germline ends. The CDR3 runs to 14 residues. CDR1 and CDR2 (germline): DFQATT, SNEGSKA (reference sequence). The CDR3 reads CSARTHRVNYGYTF. The CDR3 coding sequence is TGCAGTGCTAGAACCCACAGGGTTAACTATGGCTACACCTTC.

This sequence joins TRBV11-2 and TRBJ2-7, with 14 positions matching TRBD2. The CDR3 has 17 residues. V dropped 5 bases and J dropped 7; count of bases not matched to a gene: 13. Germline values: CDR1 SGHAT, CDR2 FQNNGV. The CDR3 nucleotides are TGTGCCAGCAGCCATCTGTTGGGACTAGCGGGAGAGGATGAGCAGTACTTC. It encodes CASSHLLGLAGEDEQYF.

This clonotype was observed many times. This chain links TRBV4-2 with TRBJ2-3, with D possibly matching TRBD2 (6 bases). The ends were cut back, 0 bases at V and 8 bases at J, with 9 bases in the middle. Germline CDR1 is LGHNA and CDR2 is YNFKEQ. The CDR3 runs to 13 residues. The CDR3 DNA sequence: TGTGCCAGCAGCCAAGATCGGGGGAGTACGCAGTATTTT. Translating it yields CASSQDRGSTQYF.

J is TRBJ2-1 and V is TRBV3-1; 13 nucleotides line up with TRBD2. This CDR3 contains 16 residues. V lost 4 bases and J lost 8; bases outside the gene matches: 8. Per the germline V gene, CDR1 is LGHDT and CDR2 is YNNKEL (reference sequence). The CDR3 DNA reads as TGTGCCAGCAGCCGCGAGGGACTAGCGGGGTTTGATGAGCAGTTCTTC. Protein sequence: CASSREGLAGFDEQFF.

This sequence joins TRBV7-8 and TRBJ1-1, with D perhaps TRBD1 (5 bases). The CDR3 runs 12 residues. CDR1 SGHVS and CDR2 FQNEAQ come from the germline V gene. The CDR3, as DNA: TGTGGCACCAGCTCGGGGGGCACTGAAGCTTTCTTT. It translates to CGTSSGGTEAFF.

V usage is TRBV9 and J usage is TRBJ1-1; D remains ambiguous. The CDR3 contains 11 residues. Trimming cost V 4 bases and J 9 bases, with 10 bases left between them. CDR1 is SGDLS and CDR2 is YYNGEE in the germline V gene. The CDR3 reads CASSPLVKAFF. The CDR3 nucleotides are TGTGCCAGCAGCCCCCTCGTGAAAGCTTTCTTT. Combining the CDR3 with reference TRBV9 and TRBJ1-1 gives the whole variable domain DSGVTQTPKHLITATGQRVTLRCSPRSGDLSVYWYQQSLDQGLQFLIQYYNGEERAKGNILERFSAQQFPDLHSELNLSSLELGDSALYFCASSPLVKAFFGQGTRLTVV.

This clonotype came up a few times. The rearrangement uses TRBV7-9 and TRBJ1-2; 7 bases are shared with TRBD1. Per germline, CDR1 SEHNR and CDR2 FQNEAQ (reference sequence). V gave up 2 bases and J gave up 2 bases; unmatched junction bases: 8. The length of the CDR3 is 16 residues. The CDR3 DNA is TGTGCCAGCAGCTTAAACACACAGACAGGGAACTATGGCTACACCTTC. Translated: CASSLNTQTGNYGYTF.

This clonotype was observed a few times. The V call is TRBV20-1, the J call TRBJ2-7, with D perhaps TRBD2 (6 bases). The tail of the sequence fits TRBJ2-5 better, so the J call may be wrong. Germline V gives CDR1 DFQATT, CDR2 SNEGSKA (reference sequence). CDR3 length: 12 amino acids. This chain's CDR3 is CSARPSAETQYF. Written as DNA, the CDR3 is TGCAGTGCTAGGCCTAGCGCGGAGACCCAGTACTTC.

This clonotype was seen at least ten times. The chain has TRBV20-1 and TRBJ2-3, with D tentatively TRBD1 or TRBD2 (6 bases each). Germline lookup yields CDR1 DFQATT and CDR2 SNEGSKA (reference sequence). V was cut by 4 bases and J by 0 bases, with 11 bases left in between. CDR3 length equals 14 residues. CDR3 in amino acids: CSAKRGGSTDTQYF. DNA for the CDR3: TGCAGTGCTAAGAGAGGGGGGAGCACAGATACGCAGTATTTT.

The chain recombines TRBV7-2 with TRBJ2-3, with no clear D. Trimming pared 4 bases from V and 4 bases from J, leaving 9 bases between. This CDR3 spans 13 amino acids. Germline V gives CDR1 SGHTA, CDR2 FQGNSA. DNA of the CDR3: TGTGCCAGCAGCTCCGAAACGGCAGATACGCAGTATTTT. Protein: CASSSETADTQYF.

This clonotype has just one count. A much larger clone is a single base away; this may be a read error. The chain recombines TRBV10-1 with TRBJ2-3; the D is unclear. Germline V gene lookup returns CDR1 WNHNN and CDR2 SYGVQD (reference sequence). The CDR3 runs to 13 residues. The CDR3 sequence is CAGSEWRTDTQYF. In DNA form, the CDR3 reads TGCGCCGGCAGTGAGTGGCGCACAGATACGCAGTATTTT.

V and J are TRBV28 and TRBJ1-2, with no clear D. The CDR3 is made up of 13 amino acids. The germline gives CDR1 MDHEN, CDR2 SYDVKM. Trimming pared 0 bases from V and 7 bases from J, leaving 9 bases between. The CDR3 DNA reads TGTGCCAGCAGTTTATGGGGCTACTGTGGCTACACCTTC. Protein product: CASSLWGYCGYTF.

The table lists this clonotype with many counts. This sequence joins TRBV20-1 and TRBJ2-3; 14 nucleotides match TRBD2. In germline, CDR1 is DFQATT, CDR2 SNEGSKA (reference sequence). The length of the CDR3 is 16 residues. V gave up 3 bases and J gave up 4 bases; unmatched junction bases: 6. The CDR3 bases are TGCAGTGCTAGTAGGACTAGCGGGGGGATCGCAGATACGCAGTATTTT. Protein product: CSASRTSGGIADTQYF.

The chain couples TRBV24-1 to TRBJ2-2; 10 nucleotides align to TRBD2. The CDR3 has 17 residues. Germline CDR1 is KGHDR and CDR2 is SFDVKD. The trim removed 3 bases at V and 4 bases at J, leaving 7 bases unmatched. CDR3 amino acids: CATSDPAGLAPTGELFF. The CDR3 region has the DNA TGTGCCACCAGTGATCCGGCGGGACTAGCGCCCACCGGGGAGCTGTTTTTT.

About this clonotype: This may arise from a read error, as a much more abundant clone is one base away. The chain combines TRBV10-3 with TRBJ2-3; a possible D gene is TRBD2 (6 bases). The germline V and J ends were trimmed by 1 base and 8 bases, with 13 bases remaining between them. The CDR3 runs 14 residues. Looked up from germline, CDR1 is ENHRY and CDR2 is SYGVKD. As DNA, the CDR3 is TGTGCCATCAGTGAGTACGGCGGGGCGGGTACGCAGTATTTT. Translation gives CAISEYGGAGTQYF.